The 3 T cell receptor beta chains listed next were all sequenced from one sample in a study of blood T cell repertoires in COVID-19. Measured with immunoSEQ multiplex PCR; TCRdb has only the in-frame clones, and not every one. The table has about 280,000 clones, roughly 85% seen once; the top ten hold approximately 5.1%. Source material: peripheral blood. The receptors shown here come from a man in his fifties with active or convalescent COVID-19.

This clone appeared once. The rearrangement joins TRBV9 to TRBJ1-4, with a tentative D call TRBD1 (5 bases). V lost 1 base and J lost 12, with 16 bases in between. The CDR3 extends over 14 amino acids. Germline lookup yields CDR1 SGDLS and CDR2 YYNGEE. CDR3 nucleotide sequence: TGTGCCAGCAGCGTAACCCCACAGGTGGAGCAACTGTTTTTT. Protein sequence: CASSVTPQVEQLFF.

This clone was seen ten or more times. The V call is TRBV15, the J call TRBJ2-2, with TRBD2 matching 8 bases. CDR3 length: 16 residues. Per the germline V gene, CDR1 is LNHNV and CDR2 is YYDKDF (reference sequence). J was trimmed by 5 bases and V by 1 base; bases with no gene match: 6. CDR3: CATSRVGLAGTGELFF. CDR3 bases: TGTGCCACCAGCAGAGTGGGGTTAGCGGGGACCGGGGAGCTGTTTTTT. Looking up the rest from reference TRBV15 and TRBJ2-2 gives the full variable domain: DAMVIQNPRYQVTQFGKPVTLSCSQTLNHNVMYWYQQKSSQAPKLLFHYYDKDFNNEADTPDNFQSRRPNTSFCFLDIRSPGLGDTAMYLCATSRVGLAGTGELFFGEGSRLTVL.

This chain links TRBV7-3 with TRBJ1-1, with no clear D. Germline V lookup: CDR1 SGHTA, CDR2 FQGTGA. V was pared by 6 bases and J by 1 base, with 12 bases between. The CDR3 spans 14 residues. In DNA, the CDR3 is TGTGCCAGCAGTCCGGGTCATCAGAACACTGAAGCTTTCTTT. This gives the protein CASSPGHQNTEAFF.